The clone carrying this T cell receptor (beta chain) has only a few counts. The record originates from a study of technical replicates of blood from a few donors. Libraries were prepared by immunoSEQ multiplex PCR; TCRdb keeps only in-frame clonotypes and omits some of them. The table shows about 75,000 clones, with roughly nine tenths occurring only once. V gave up 10 bases and J gave up 11 bases, with 26 bases separating them. The CDR3 sequence is 14 residues long. Per germline, CDR1 SGHTA and CDR2 FQGTGA. The V call is TRBV7-3, the J call TRBJ1-1; D uncertain. Sequenced material: T cells isolated from PBMCs. This TCR was recovered from a human donor in good health. Some clones in this sample may be carry-over from other donors' samples. CDR3 DNA sequence: TGTGCCAACGAAAGAGAGAATCATCGGGTTGGGGCTTTCTTT. This translates into CANERENHRVGAFF.